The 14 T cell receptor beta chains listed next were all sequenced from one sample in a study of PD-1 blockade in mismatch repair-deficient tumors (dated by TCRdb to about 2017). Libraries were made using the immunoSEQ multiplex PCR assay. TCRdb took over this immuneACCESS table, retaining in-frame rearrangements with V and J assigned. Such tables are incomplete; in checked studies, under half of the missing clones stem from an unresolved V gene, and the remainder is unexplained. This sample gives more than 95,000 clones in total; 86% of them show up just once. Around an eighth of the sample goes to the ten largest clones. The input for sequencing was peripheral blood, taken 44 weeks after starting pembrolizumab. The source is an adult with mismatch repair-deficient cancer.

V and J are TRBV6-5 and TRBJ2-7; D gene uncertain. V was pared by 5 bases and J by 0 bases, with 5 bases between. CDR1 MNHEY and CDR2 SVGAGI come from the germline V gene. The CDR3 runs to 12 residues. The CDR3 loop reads CASSRSSYEQYF. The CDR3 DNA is TGTGCCAGCAGTCGGAGCTCCTACGAGCAGTACTTC.

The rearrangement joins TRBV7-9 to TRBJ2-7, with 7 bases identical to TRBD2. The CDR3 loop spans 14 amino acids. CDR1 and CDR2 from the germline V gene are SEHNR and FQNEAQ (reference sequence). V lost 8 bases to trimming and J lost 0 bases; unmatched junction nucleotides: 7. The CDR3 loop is CASRASGASYEQYF. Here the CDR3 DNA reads TGTGCCAGCCGGGCTAGCGGAGCCTCCTACGAGCAGTACTTC.

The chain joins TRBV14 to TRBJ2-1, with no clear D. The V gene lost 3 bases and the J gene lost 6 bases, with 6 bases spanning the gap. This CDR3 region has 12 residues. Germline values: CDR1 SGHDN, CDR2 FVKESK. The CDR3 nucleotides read TGTGCCAGCAGCCATTACTCCAATGAGCAGTTCTTC. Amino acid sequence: CASSHYSNEQFF. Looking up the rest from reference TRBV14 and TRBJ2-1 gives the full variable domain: EAGVTQFPSHSVIEKGQTVTLRCDPISGHDNLYWYRRVMGKEIKFLLHFVKESKQDESGMPNNRFLAERTGGTYSTLKVQPAELEDSGVYFCASSHYSNEQFFGPGTRLTVL.

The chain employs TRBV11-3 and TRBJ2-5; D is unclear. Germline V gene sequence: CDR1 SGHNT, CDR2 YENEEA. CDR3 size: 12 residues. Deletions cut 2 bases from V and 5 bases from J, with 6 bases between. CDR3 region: CASSLNPETQYF. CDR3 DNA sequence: TGTGCCAGCAGCTTAAATCCCGAGACCCAGTACTTC.

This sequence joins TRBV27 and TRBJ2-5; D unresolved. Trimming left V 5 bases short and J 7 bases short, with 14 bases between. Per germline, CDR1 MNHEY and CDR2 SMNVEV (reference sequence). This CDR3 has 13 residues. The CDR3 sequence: CASSNGPRSTQYF. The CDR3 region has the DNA TGTGCCAGCAGTAACGGGCCACGGTCGACCCAGTACTTC.

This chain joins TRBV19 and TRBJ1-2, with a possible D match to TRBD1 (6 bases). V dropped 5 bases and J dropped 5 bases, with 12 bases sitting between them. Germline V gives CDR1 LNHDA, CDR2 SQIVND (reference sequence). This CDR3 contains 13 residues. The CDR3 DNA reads TGTGCCAGTAGTTCGCGACAGGTTTATGGCTACACCTTC. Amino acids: CASSSRQVYGYTF. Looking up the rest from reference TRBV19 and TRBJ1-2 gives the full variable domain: DGGITQSPKYLFRKEGQNVTLSCEQNLNHDAMYWYRQDPGQGLRLIYYSQIVNDFQKGDIAEGYSVSREKKESFPLTVTSAQKNPTAFYLCASSSRQVYGYTFGSGTRLTVV.

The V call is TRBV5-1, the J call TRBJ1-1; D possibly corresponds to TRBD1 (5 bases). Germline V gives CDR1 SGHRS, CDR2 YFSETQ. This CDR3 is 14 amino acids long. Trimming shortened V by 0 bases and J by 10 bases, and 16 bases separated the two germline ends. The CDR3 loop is CASSLGLNGQAAFF. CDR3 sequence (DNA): TGCGCCAGCAGCTTGGGTCTGAACGGACAAGCAGCTTTCTTT.

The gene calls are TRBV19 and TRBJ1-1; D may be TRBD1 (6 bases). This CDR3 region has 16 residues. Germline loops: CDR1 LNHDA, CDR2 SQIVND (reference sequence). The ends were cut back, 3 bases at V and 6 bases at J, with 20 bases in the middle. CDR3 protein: CASSIRGGYGMAEAFF. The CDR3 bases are TGTGCCAGTAGTATCAGGGGTGGTTATGGGATGGCTGAAGCTTTCTTT.

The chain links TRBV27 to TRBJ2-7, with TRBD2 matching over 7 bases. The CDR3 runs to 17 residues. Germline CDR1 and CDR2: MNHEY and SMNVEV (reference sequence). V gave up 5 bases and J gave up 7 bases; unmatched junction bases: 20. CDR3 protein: CASSTSLSPFGREEQYF. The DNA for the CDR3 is TGTGCCAGCAGTACTAGTCTATCCCCGTTTGGGAGGGAGGAGCAGTACTTC.

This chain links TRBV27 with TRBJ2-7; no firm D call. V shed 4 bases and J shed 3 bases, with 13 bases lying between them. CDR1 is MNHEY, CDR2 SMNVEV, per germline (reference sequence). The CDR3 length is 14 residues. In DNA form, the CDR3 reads TGTGCCAGCAGTTGGGATGGACGGGTCTACGAGCAGTACTTC. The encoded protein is CASSWDGRVYEQYF.

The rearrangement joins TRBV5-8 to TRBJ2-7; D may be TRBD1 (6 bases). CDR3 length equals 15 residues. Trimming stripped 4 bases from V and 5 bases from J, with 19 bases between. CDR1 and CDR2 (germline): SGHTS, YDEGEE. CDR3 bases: TGTGCCAGCAGCAACACGCAGGGGATGGCGGACGAGCAGTACTTC. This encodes CASSNTQGMADEQYF.

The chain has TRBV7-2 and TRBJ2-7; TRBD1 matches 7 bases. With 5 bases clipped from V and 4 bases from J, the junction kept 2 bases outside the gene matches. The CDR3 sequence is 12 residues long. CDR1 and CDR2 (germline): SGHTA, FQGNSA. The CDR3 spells CASSATGYEQYF. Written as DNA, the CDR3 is TGTGCCAGCAGCGCGACAGGGTACGAGCAGTACTTC.

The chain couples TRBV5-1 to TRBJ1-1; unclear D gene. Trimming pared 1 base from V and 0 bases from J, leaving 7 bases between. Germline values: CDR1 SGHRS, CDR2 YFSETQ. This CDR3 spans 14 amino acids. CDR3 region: CASSLSGVNTEAFF. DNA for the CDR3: TGCGCCAGCAGCTTGAGCGGGGTGAACACTGAAGCTTTCTTT.

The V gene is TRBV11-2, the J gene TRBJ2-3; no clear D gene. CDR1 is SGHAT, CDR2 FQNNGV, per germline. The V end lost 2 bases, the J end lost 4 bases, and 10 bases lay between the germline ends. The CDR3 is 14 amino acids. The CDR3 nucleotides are TGTGCCAGCAGCTTACCGGCGAGACCAGATACGCAGTATTTT. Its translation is CASSLPARPDTQYF.